The T cell receptor beta chain under discussion was sequenced for a study of OX40 agonist ivuxolimab in advanced cancers. This CDR3 comprises 10 residues. V lost 6 bases and J 5 bases, leaving 7 bases between the germline ends. Germline loops: CDR1 SQVTM, CDR2 ANQGSEA. Using immunoSEQ multiplex PCR, the repertoire was profiled, and TCRdb retains in-frame clones only, with some absent. The repertoire holds nearly 80,000 clones, with about four fifths as singletons. The sample was CD4+ or CD8+ T cells sorted from blood, taken in a trial of the OX40 agonist ivuxolimab. The TCR sequence derives from an adult with an advanced solid tumor such as melanoma, head and neck, liver or kidney cancer. This rearrangement joins TRBV29-1 to TRBJ2-5; D is unresolved. The CDR3 sequence: CSVRTETQYF. The CDR3 nucleotides are TGCAGCGTCAGAACTGAGACCCAGTACTTC.